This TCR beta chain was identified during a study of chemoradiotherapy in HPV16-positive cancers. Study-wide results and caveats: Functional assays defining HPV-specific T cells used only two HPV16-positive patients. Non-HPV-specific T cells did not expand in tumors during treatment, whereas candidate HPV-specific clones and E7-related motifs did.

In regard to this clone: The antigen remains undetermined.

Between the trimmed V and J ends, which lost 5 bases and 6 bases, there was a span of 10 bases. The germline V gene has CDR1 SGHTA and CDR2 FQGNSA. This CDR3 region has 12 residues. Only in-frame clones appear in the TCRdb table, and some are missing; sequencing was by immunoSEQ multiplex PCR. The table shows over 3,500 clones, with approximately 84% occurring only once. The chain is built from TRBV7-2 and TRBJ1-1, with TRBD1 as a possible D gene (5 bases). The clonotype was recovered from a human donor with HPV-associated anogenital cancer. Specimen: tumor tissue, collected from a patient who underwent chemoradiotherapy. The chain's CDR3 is CASSLYRSEAFF. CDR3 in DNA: TGTGCCAGCAGCCTGTACAGGTCTGAAGCTTTCTTT.